Each of the 17 T cell receptor beta chains below was sequenced from the same sample in a study of blood T cell repertoires in COVID-19. TCRdb's copy holds only in-frame clones and misses some; the assay was immunoSEQ multiplex PCR. The sample gives more than 25,000 clones, 65% to 90% of which show up once; approximately 25% is in the top ten. The specimen was peripheral blood. The receptor source for this set is a human donor in a cohort sampled during active COVID-19.

The chain employs TRBV29-1 and TRBJ2-1; TRBD2 matches at 11 bases. CDR3 length equals 13 residues. Germline values: CDR1 SQVTM, CDR2 ANQGSEA. Trimming at V came to 4 bases and at J to 7 bases, leaving 3 bases not matched to a gene. Here the CDR3 reads CSVASGRWNEQFF. CDR3 coding DNA: TGCAGCGTTGCTAGCGGGAGGTGGAATGAGCAGTTCTTC.

The genes are TRBV11-3 and TRBJ2-3; a possible D gene is TRBD1 (5 bases). The germline V gene has CDR1 SGHNT and CDR2 YENEEA. This CDR3 is built from 13 residues. Deletions cut 3 bases from V and 2 bases from J, with 6 bases between. CDR3 sequence: CASSLDNTDTQYF. The CDR3 DNA sequence: TGTGCCAGCAGCTTGGACAACACAGATACGCAGTATTTT.

This clone was picked up a small number of times. The chain combines TRBV7-9 with TRBJ2-7; TRBD1 agrees at 8 bases. The CDR3 contains 13 residues. J lost 6 bases, V lost 5 bases, and 6 bases had no gene match. Germline CDR1 is SEHNR and CDR2 is FQNEAQ (reference sequence). DNA of the CDR3: TGTGCCAGCAGCCAAAGGACAGGGAGCGAGCAGTACTTC. As protein: CASSQRTGSEQYF.

The rearrangement joins TRBV6-5 to TRBJ1-1; D not resolved. This CDR3 spans 14 amino acids. V lost 6 bases to trimming and J lost 3 bases, with 14 bases between them. CDR1 is MNHEY, CDR2 SVGAGI, per germline. The DNA for the CDR3 is TGTGCCAGCAGCTGGGAGTTCCGAGACACTGAAGCTTTCTTT. This encodes CASSWEFRDTEAFF.

The V and J genes are TRBV3-1 (or the pseudogene TRBV3-2) and TRBJ2-2, with 7 bases aligning to TRBD2. V was clipped by 0 bases and J by 4 bases; unmatched bases: 8. The CDR3 length is 17 residues. The germline V gene encodes CDR1 LGHDT and CDR2 YNNKEL (reference sequence). The CDR3 nucleotides read TGTGCCAGCAGCCAAGATTTGCGGGAGCAGGGCACCGGGGAGCTGTTTTTT. Amino acids: CASSQDLREQGTGELFF.

This sequence joins TRBV10-3 and TRBJ1-5; possibly TRBD1 for D (5 bases). V was clipped by 0 bases and J by 2 bases, with 8 bases between them. There are 15 residues in the CDR3. The germline gives CDR1 ENHRY, CDR2 SYGVKD. CDR3 amino acids: CAISESLQGNQPQHF. The CDR3 DNA follows: TGTGCCATCAGTGAGTCTCTACAGGGCAATCAGCCCCAGCATTTT.

V and J are TRBV28 and TRBJ2-7; 9 bases align to TRBD2. CDR1 is MDHEN, CDR2 SYDVKM, per germline. Germline trimming cut 3 bases from V and 5 bases from J; bases unmatched to any gene: 5. This CDR3 comprises 14 residues. The CDR3 nucleotides read TGTGCCAGCAGTTTGCCGGGACTAGCCCACGAGCAGTACTTC. Translation gives CASSLPGLAHEQYF.

The gene calls are TRBV29-1 and TRBJ2-7; D is perhaps TRBD2 (6 bases). There are 15 residues in the CDR3. Trimming stripped 4 bases from V and 3 bases from J, with 19 bases between. The germline V gene encodes CDR1 SQVTM and CDR2 ANQGSEA. CDR3 residues: CSVVMAGSLIYEQYF. CDR3 DNA sequence: TGCAGCGTTGTGATGGCGGGATCGTTAATCTACGAGCAGTACTTC.

This clone was recorded only once. The chain employs TRBV6-1 and TRBJ1-2, with D perhaps TRBD1 (6 bases). The germline V gene has CDR1 MNHNS and CDR2 SASEGT. The CDR3 sequence is 14 residues long. V lost 2 bases and J lost 6, with 13 bases in between. In DNA form, the CDR3 reads TGTGCCAGCAGTGAAAAGGGGGGGGCTGATGGCTACACCTTC. Its protein is CASSEKGGADGYTF.

In its sample, this clone was seen once. The chain combines TRBV2 with TRBJ1-5; tentative D call: TRBD1 (6 bases). Germline V gene data show CDR1 as SNHLY and CDR2 as FYNNEI. V lost 6 bases, J lost 4 bases, and 16 bases lay in between. The CDR3 has 15 amino acids. For the CDR3, the DNA is TGTGCCAGCAGGTCGCAGGGGATTAGGAATCAGCCCCAGCATTTT. Its translation is CASRSQGIRNQPQHF.

This chain connects TRBV6-1 to TRBJ2-5; 13 bases align to TRBD2. With V trimmed by 1 base and J by 4 bases, 6 bases remained unmatched. This CDR3 spans 17 amino acids. Germline CDR1 is MNHNS and CDR2 is SASEGT. The CDR3 sequence is CASSEGGLAGVLETQYF. The CDR3 region has the DNA TGTGCCAGCAGTGAAGGTGGACTAGCGGGAGTTTTAGAGACCCAGTACTTC.

The gene calls are TRBV30 and TRBJ2-2; 10 bases are a match to TRBD2. V shed 8 bases and J 5 bases; nucleotides not matched to a gene: 20. CDR1 is GTSNPN and CDR2 is SVGIG in the germline V gene (reference sequence). The CDR3 sequence is 18 residues long. CDR3 in DNA: TGTGCCGCCGCAGGGGGCGCGTTCAGCGGGAGGGCAACCGGGGAGCTGTTTTTT. As protein: CAAAGGAFSGRATGELFF.

The chain combines TRBV5-1 with TRBJ2-7, with a weak D call TRBD2 (5 bases). V was cut by 4 bases and J by 0 bases, with 20 bases left in between. The CDR3 is 17 residues long. Germline V CDR1 and CDR2: SGHRS, YFSETQ. CDR3 DNA sequence: TGCGCCAGCAGCCGCGGGCCCACCCTAAGCCTCTCCTACGAGCAGTACTTC. Residues: CASSRGPTLSLSYEQYF.

As for this clone: Other DNA sequences within the sample encode an identical CDR3. The rearrangement uses TRBV12-3 or TRBV12-4 and TRBJ1-2; unclear D gene. V lost 3 bases and J 8 bases, leaving 7 bases between the germline ends. This CDR3 has 11 residues. The CDR3 DNA reads TGTGCCAGCAGTTTGGCGGGGGGCTACACCTTC. Protein sequence: CASSLAGGYTF.

This clone turned up a few times. The chain links TRBV15 to TRBJ1-4, with no clear D. CDR1 is LNHNV and CDR2 is YYDKDF in the germline V gene (reference sequence). V was pared by 6 bases and J by 0 bases, with 8 bases between. The CDR3 consists of 14 residues. The CDR3 region is CATRPGATNEKLFF. CDR3 bases: TGTGCCACCAGACCGGGAGCAACTAATGAAAAACTGTTTTTT.

The CDR3 sequence is CATSRDGAGVETQYF. CDR3 sequence (DNA): TGTGCCACCAGCAGAGATGGAGCGGGGGTAGAGACCCAGTACTTC. This chain uses TRBV15 with TRBJ2-5, with 8 bases matching TRBD2. CDR1 and CDR2 (germline): LNHNV, YYDKDF (reference sequence). The junction had 4 bases not matched to a gene; V was cut back by 0 bases and J by 4 bases. The CDR3 spans 15 residues.

This sequence joins TRBV6-6 and TRBJ1-2, with 12 bases lining up with TRBD1. Germline values: CDR1 MNHNY, CDR2 SVGAGI (reference sequence). The CDR3 runs to 14 residues. J gave up 7 bases and V 6 bases, and 6 bases lay outside the gene matches. In nucleotides, the CDR3 is TGTGCCAGCAGCCAGGGACAGGGGGCTCGTGGCTACACCTTC. Translated: CASSQGQGARGYTF.